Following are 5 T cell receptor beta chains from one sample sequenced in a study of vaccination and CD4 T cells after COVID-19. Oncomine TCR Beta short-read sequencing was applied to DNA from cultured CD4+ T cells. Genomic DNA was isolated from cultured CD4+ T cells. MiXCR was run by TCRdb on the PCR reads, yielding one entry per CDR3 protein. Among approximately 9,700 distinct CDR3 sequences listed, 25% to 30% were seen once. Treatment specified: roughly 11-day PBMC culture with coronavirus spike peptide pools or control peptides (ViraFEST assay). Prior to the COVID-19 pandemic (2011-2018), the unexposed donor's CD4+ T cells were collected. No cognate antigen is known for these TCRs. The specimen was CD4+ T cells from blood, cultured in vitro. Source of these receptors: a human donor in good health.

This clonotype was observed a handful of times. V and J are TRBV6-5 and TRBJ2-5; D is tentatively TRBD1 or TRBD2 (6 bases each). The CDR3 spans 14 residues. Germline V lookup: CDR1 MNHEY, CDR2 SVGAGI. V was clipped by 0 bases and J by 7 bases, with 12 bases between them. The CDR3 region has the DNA TGTGCCAGCAGTTACTCCCGGGGGCCAGGGACCCAGTACTTC. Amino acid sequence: CASSYSRGPGTQYF.

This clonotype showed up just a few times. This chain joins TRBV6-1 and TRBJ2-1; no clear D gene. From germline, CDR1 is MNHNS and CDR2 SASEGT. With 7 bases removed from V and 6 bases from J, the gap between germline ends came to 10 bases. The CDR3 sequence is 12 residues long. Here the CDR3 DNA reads TGTGCCAGCAACCGAGCCGGCAATGAGCAGTTCTTC. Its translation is CASNRAGNEQFF.

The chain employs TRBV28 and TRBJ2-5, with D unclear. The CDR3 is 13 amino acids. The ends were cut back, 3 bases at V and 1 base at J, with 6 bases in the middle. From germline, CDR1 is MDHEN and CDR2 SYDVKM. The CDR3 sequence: CASSFTVQETQYF. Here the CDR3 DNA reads TGTGCCAGCAGTTTTACGGTCCAAGAGACCCAGTACTTC. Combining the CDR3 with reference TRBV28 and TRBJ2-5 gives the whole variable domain DVKVTQSSRYLVKRTGEKVFLECVQDMDHENMFWYRQDPGLGLRLIYFSYDVKMKEKGDIPEGYSVSREKKERFSLILESASTNQTSMYLCASSFTVQETQYFGPGTRLLVL.

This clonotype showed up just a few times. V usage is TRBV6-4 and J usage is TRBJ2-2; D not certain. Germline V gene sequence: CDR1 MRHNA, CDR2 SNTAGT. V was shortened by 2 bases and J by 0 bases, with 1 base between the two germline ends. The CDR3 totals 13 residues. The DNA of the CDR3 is TGTGCCAGCAGTGACACGAACACCGGGGAGCTGTTTTTT. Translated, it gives CASSDTNTGELFF.

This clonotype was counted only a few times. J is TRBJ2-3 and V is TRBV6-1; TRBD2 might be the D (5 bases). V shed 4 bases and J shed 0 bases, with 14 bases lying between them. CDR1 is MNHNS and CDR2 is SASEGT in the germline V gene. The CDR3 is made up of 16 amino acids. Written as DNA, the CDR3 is TGTGCCAGCAGTGGACGACTCCGGGATAGCACAGATACGCAGTATTTT. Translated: CASSGRLRDSTDTQYF.